This T cell receptor (beta chain) came from a study of T and B cells in COVID-19 patients. In the study overall: Recovered patients mostly had mild to moderate COVID-19 managed as outpatients. Study-level results: Patients with COVID-19 reportedly showed strongly skewed T cell receptor beta variable and joining gene usage. No sequencing was yet done of CD4+, regulatory or CD8+ subsets, or of SARS-CoV-2-responsive or tetramer+ sorted cells.

From blood, roughly 250-500 ng of genomic DNA served as TRB template. BIOMED2 TRB-A/B primer pools were used in multiplex TRB PCR. TCRdb processed the multiplex PCR reads anew with MiXCR; each CDR3 protein has one entry. The sample shows roughly 27,000 distinct CDR3 sequences, around a third of them seen only once. Remarks on this clonotype: The antigen is undetermined.

CDR1 is SGHNT, CDR2 YYREEE, per germline (reference sequence). CDR3 length equals 15 residues. The V segment lost 4 bases and the J segment 3 bases; nucleotides outside the gene matches: 10. The specimen was blood. The rearrangement joins TRBV5-4 to TRBJ2-7; the match to TRBD2 covers 7 bases. This TCR came from a human donor who had recovered from COVID-19. DNA for the CDR3: TGTGCCAGCAGCCCCCGGGGCGGGACTAACTACGAGCAGTACTTC. Protein sequence: CASSPRGGTNYEQYF.